The TCR beta chain under discussion was sequenced for a study of T and B cells in COVID-19 patients. Study overall: Of around 21 active-infection patients, some 18 carried comorbidities linked to unfavorable COVID-19 outcome.

TRB rearrangements were amplified by multiplex PCR with BIOMED2 TRB-A/B primers. MiXCR was run by TCRdb on the multiplex PCR reads, yielding one entry per CDR3 protein. This sample has 4,000 to 5,500 distinct CDR3 sequences, with about 30% found just once. The CDR3 covers 14 residues. Germline lookup yields CDR1 MNHEY and CDR2 SMNVEV (reference sequence). The J segment lost 8 bases and the V segment lost 6 bases, leaving 10 bases of the junction unmatched. Blood genomic DNA input for TRB amplification was about 240-550 ng. Worth noting for this clonotype: Its specificity is unknown.

Study-wide results and caveats: Sorted SARS-CoV-2-responsive or tetramer+ T cells and CD4+, regulatory and CD8+ subsets were not yet sequenced. Patients with COVID-19 reportedly showed strongly skewed T cell receptor beta variable and joining gene usage. Highly clonal in active COVID-19, TRB repertoires exceeded healthy-donor diversity and richness at recovery.

The chain joins TRBV27 to TRBJ1-2; 9 positions agree with TRBD1. This TCR was recovered from a human donor with active COVID-19. Sequencing was performed on blood. CDR3 in DNA: TGTGCCAGCAGCTTCAGGGACAGGGCGGGGGGCTACACCTTC. Translation gives CASSFRDRAGGYTF.